The following is a T cell receptor (beta chain) sequence with its context. Its antigen is unidentified. This may stem from a read error, because a much larger clone lies one nucleotide away. The CDR3 consists of 15 residues. The sorting of naive CD8 T cells used the CD8+CD4-CCR7+CD45RA+ phenotype. Methods described previously were used for bulk TCR libraries, and listed TCR primers were applied. One entry per CDR3 protein results from TCRdb running MiXCR on the PCR reads. The sample has about 510,000 distinct CDR3 sequences, over 20% seen once; the top ten hold about 0.8%. This entry comes from a study of molecular identifiers for immune sequencing clone quantification. At the level of the study: Replicate runs used RNA from about 20,000 or 100,000 naive CD8 cells, which was split five ways into aliquots, and four of those aliquots were then sequenced. Notes on the study in general: Spiked Jurkat TCR RNA equivalent to one cell was reportedly detectable in roughly 1 million naive cells.

The sequencing sample was made of naive CD8+ T cells from blood, with Jurkat cell RNA spiked in. Subset: FACS-sorted CD8+CD4-CCR7+CD45RA+ naive T cells. The chain links TRBV12-3 or TRBV12-4 to TRBJ2-2; possible D gene TRBD2, 5 bases. The receptor was isolated from a human donor in good health. Some libraries in this study had Jurkat cell RNA spiked in. The CDR3 DNA sequence: TGTGCCAGCAGTCTCTGGACGGTTAACACCGGGGAGCTGTCTTTT. This gives the protein CASSLWTVNTGELSF.